This section outlines one T cell receptor (beta chain) sequence together with its context. The target antigen is unknown. These data come from a study of T cells in Graves' hyperthyroidism and ophthalmopathy. The study's findings and limits: It was a median approximately 7.1 months before onset that the model predicted ophthalmopathy. In the blood, most expanded thyroid clonotypes above 0.001 appeared as well. A 13 V-J signature model discriminated ophthalmopathy versus stable hyperthyroidism.

Germline CDR1 reads MGHDK; CDR2 reads SYGVNS. The CDR3 is made up of 14 amino acids. Trimming removed 3 bases from V and 5 bases from J; junction bases left unmatched: 6. What was amplified from RNA transcripts were TCR beta CDR3 regions. Using the HTBI primer set, a first-round RT-PCR was run on the TCR CDR3. TCRdb recomputed calls from the multiplex PCR reads with MiXCR, one row per CDR3 protein. The table includes 500,000 to 650,000 distinct CDR3 sequences, approximately 49% detected once. Clinical symptoms, serum thyroxine and TRAb, thyroid ultrasound and orbital computed tomography together formed the diagnostic basis.

The chain couples TRBV25-1 to TRBJ1-2; 7 nucleotides agree with TRBD1. This TCR came from an adult woman with Graves' disease, either hyperthyroidism or ophthalmopathy (not recorded which). Material for sequencing was peripheral blood or thyroid tissue (not recorded which). The CDR3 is CASSDPGQHYGYTF. The CDR3 bases are TGTGCCAGCAGTGATCCGGGACAGCATTATGGCTACACCTTC.